This TCR beta chain was profiled in a study of T cell responses to AZD1222 COVID-19 vaccine. Data came from immunoSEQ multiplex PCR; TCRdb stores just in-frame clones and leaves some out. The sample includes some 99,000 clones, roughly 88% of them seen just once. Deletions cut 7 bases from V and 7 bases from J, with 11 bases between. The CDR3 extends over 11 amino acids. The germline V gene has CDR1 MRHNA and CDR2 SNTAGT. Sequenced material: peripheral blood, taken on day 0 of AZD1222 vaccination. This sequence joins TRBV6-4 and TRBJ2-7, with D perhaps matching TRBD2 (6 bases). The sequence came from an adult in good health. The CDR3 loop reads CASKGTQEQYF. The CDR3 DNA is TGTGCCAGCAAAGGGACTCAAGAGCAGTACTTC.